These 3 T cell receptor beta chains originate from one sample sequenced in a study of blood T cell repertoires in COVID-19. Here immunoSEQ multiplex PCR was the method, and the copy in TCRdb shows in-frame clones only, minus some. The sample lists approximately 390,000 clones, around 87% occurring once. The sample taken for sequencing was peripheral blood. The receptors come from a woman aged 55-69 years with COVID-19, enrolled during active disease.

The chain is built from TRBV2 and TRBJ1-6; D unresolved. Germline-derived CDR1 and CDR2 are SNHLY and FYNNEI. V lost 2 bases to trimming and J lost 4 bases, with 9 bases between them. The CDR3 spans 15 residues. CDR3 coding DNA: TGTGCCAGCAGTGAAAGAGGTCCATATAATTCACCCCTCCACTTT. Residues: CASSERGPYNSPLHF.

The CDR3 DNA follows: TGTGCCAGCAGCCAAGTGGGGGGGGGCCTGGGCGAGGAGACCCAGTACTTC. This translates into CASSQVGGGLGEETQYF. This sequence joins TRBV4-2 and TRBJ2-5; D perhaps matches TRBD2 (7 bases). Looked up from germline, CDR1 is LGHNA and CDR2 is YNFKEQ. The CDR3 is made up of 17 amino acids. V lost 1 base and J lost 5, with 20 bases in between.

The gene calls are TRBV28 and TRBJ1-2; 7 nucleotides align to TRBD1. This CDR3 spans 16 amino acids. CDR1 is MDHEN and CDR2 is SYDVKM in the germline V gene. V was pared by 5 bases and J by 1 base, with 10 bases of the junction left unmatched. The CDR3 loop reads CASSPGQELDNYGYTF. CDR3 in DNA: TGTGCCAGCAGTCCCGGACAGGAGTTAGATAACTATGGCTACACCTTC.